This T cell receptor beta chain is drawn from a study of CD4 T cell repertoires in COVID-19. The repertoire was sequenced with immunoSEQ multiplex PCR; TCRdb's copy has only in-frame clones and lacks some. Seen here are approximately 75,000 clones, 83% observed once, and the top ten hold around 0.59%. This CDR3 is 14 amino acids long. Study findings and constraints: SARS-CoV and/or HKU1 spike cultures shared between 7 and 25% of SARS-CoV-2 clonotypes. Several top expanded SARS-CoV-2-reactive clonotypes were shared by two or three memory subsets.

The memory T cells were sequenced right after ex vivo isolation, without culture. Note on this clone: Its target is not known.

The material was CD4+ T cells from peripheral blood, obtained after recovery from COVID-19. This chain uses TRBV21-1 with TRBJ1-1; the D segment call TRBD1 is taken from the table without a DNA check. TRBV21-1 is designated a pseudogene. The receptor was isolated from a human donor who had COVID-19. CDR3: CASSFGTENTEAFF. In DNA form, the CDR3 reads TGTGCCAGCAGCTTCGGGACAGAGAACACTGAAGCTTTCTTT.